One sample yielded the 14 T cell receptor beta chains listed below, sequenced in a study of cytomegalovirus exposure and HLA in healthy donors. Sequencing used immunoSEQ multiplex PCR; TCRdb keeps in-frame clones, though not all of them. The sample has about 130,000 clones, approximately 89% seen once. The sample consisted of PBMCs. These receptors all come from a woman aged 18-35 years in good health and CMV-seropositive.

The V and J genes are TRBV11-2 and TRBJ1-2, with a tentative D call TRBD1 (5 bases). The germline CDR1 and CDR2 sequences are SGHAT and FQNNGV. V was clipped by 1 base and J by 8 bases, with 8 bases between them. The CDR3 totals 12 residues. The DNA of the CDR3 is TGTGCCAGCAGCTTAGGGGGGGAAGGCTACACCTTC. Its protein product is CASSLGGEGYTF.

The V and J genes are TRBV5-6 and TRBJ1-6; perhaps TRBD1 as D (5 bases). CDR3 length: 15 residues. Germline assignment: CDR1 SGHDT and CDR2 YYEEEE. Trimming removed 4 bases from V and 7 bases from J, with 15 bases in between. The CDR3 nucleotides are TGTGCCAGCAGCGTACCGGGACTGACAAATTCACCCCTCCACTTT. Its protein product is CASSVPGLTNSPLHF.

This rearrangement joins TRBV30 to TRBJ1-2, with 10 bases identical to TRBD1. CDR3 length equals 17 residues. V dropped 5 bases and J dropped 2; count of bases not matched to a gene: 14. Germline V gene lookup returns CDR1 GTSNPN and CDR2 SVGIG (reference sequence). CDR3 coding DNA: TGTGCCTGGCTTCCCGGGACAGGGGTTCTACTCAACTATGGCTACACCTTC. It codes for CAWLPGTGVLLNYGYTF. Full variable domain (missing parts from reference TRBV30 and TRBJ1-2): SQTIHQWPATLVQPVGSPLSLECTVEGTSNPNLYWYRQAAGRGLQLLFYSVGIGQISSEVPQNLSASRPQDRQFILSSKKLLLSDSGFYLCAWLPGTGVLLNYGYTFGSGTRLTVV.

Here the CDR3 reads CASSLYPGQGSLLTNSPLHF. CDR3 nucleotides: TGTGCCAGCAGTTTGTACCCGGGACAGGGGAGCCTATTGACTAATTCACCCCTCCACTTT. The chain carries TRBV27 and TRBJ1-6, with 10 bases lining up with TRBD1. The germline V gene has CDR1 MNHEY and CDR2 SMNVEV (reference sequence). The CDR3 loop spans 20 amino acids. With 3 bases clipped from V and 6 bases from J, the junction kept 17 bases outside the gene matches.

The chain is built from TRBV5-1 and TRBJ2-1, with 10 bases aligning to TRBD1. The CDR3 loop spans 16 amino acids. V trimming: 2 bases; J trimming: 7 bases; junction bases outside the gene matches: 9. CDR1 and CDR2 (germline): SGHRS, YFSETQ. The CDR3, as DNA: TGCGCCAGCAGCTTCTCCCTTGGGACAGGGGAGAATGAGCAGTTCTTC. It is translated as CASSFSLGTGENEQFF.

The CDR3 region has the DNA TGTGCCAGCAGCGATCCCTTCGGGACAGGGTCCAACGAGCAGTACTTC. Amino acids: CASSDPFGTGSNEQYF. The chain carries TRBV9 and TRBJ2-7; TRBD1 matches at 9 bases. The trim removed 3 bases at V and 5 bases at J, leaving 12 bases unmatched. Germline V gives CDR1 SGDLS, CDR2 YYNGEE. There are 16 residues in the CDR3. Complete variable domain (other parts from reference TRBV9 and TRBJ2-7): DSGVTQTPKHLITATGQRVTLRCSPRSGDLSVYWYQQSLDQGLQFLIQYYNGEERAKGNILERFSAQQFPDLHSELNLSSLELGDSALYFCASSDPFGTGSNEQYFGPGTRLTVT.

The rearrangement uses TRBV6-5 and TRBJ2-7; a possible D gene is TRBD2 (6 bases). Germline V gives CDR1 MNHEY, CDR2 SVGAGI. The CDR3 loop spans 15 amino acids. The germline V and J ends were trimmed by 6 bases and 3 bases, with 18 bases remaining between them. For the CDR3, the DNA is TGTGCCAGCAGCCTAACGGGGGACCGACTCTACGAGCAGTACTTC. Protein: CASSLTGDRLYEQYF.

The rearrangement links TRBV19 to TRBJ1-1, with D perhaps TRBD1 (5 bases). The CDR3 totals 13 residues. V gave up 5 bases and J gave up 0 bases, with 7 bases separating them. Germline values: CDR1 LNHDA, CDR2 SQIVND (reference sequence). CDR3 loop: CASSGQVNTEAFF. The CDR3 DNA sequence: TGTGCCAGTAGTGGACAAGTGAACACTGAAGCTTTCTTT.

This clone turned up a few times. The chain links TRBV7-2 to TRBJ2-7, with D tentatively TRBD1 (6 bases). V was trimmed by 4 bases and J by 3 bases, leaving 10 bases between them. This CDR3 is built from 13 residues. The germline CDR1 and CDR2 sequences are SGHTA and FQGNSA. The CDR3 loop reads CASSSGANYEQYF. CDR3 coding DNA: TGTGCCAGCAGCTCAGGGGCCAACTACGAGCAGTACTTC.

This rearrangement joins TRBV19 to TRBJ2-3, with a weak D call TRBD2 (6 bases). The CDR3 has 14 amino acids. Germline V gives CDR1 LNHDA, CDR2 SQIVND (reference sequence). V was pared by 5 bases and J by 2 bases, with 11 bases between. This chain's CDR3 is CASSSGVYTDTQYF. CDR3 nucleotides: TGTGCCAGTAGTTCGGGGGTATACACAGATACGCAGTATTTT.

The chain combines TRBV9 with TRBJ1-2, with unresolved D. CDR3 length equals 15 residues. Per the germline V gene, CDR1 is SGDLS and CDR2 is YYNGEE. V was clipped by 2 bases and J by 5 bases, with 16 bases between them. The CDR3 sequence: CASSVGQTLEYGYTF. CDR3 in DNA: TGTGCCAGCAGCGTGGGCCAAACCCTCGAATATGGCTACACCTTC.

The chain recombines TRBV15 with TRBJ1-4; tentatively, D is TRBD1 (5 bases). The CDR3 runs 18 residues. CDR1 and CDR2 (germline): LNHNV, YYDKDF (reference sequence). Trimming shortened V by 0 bases and J by 2 bases, and 16 bases separated the two germline ends. The CDR3 protein is CATSRDLPGSSTNEKLFF. Here the CDR3 DNA reads TGTGCCACCAGCAGAGATTTACCAGGGTCTAGTACTAATGAAAAACTGTTTTTT.

V is TRBV7-4 and J is TRBJ2-1; the match to TRBD1 covers 10 bases. CDR1 is SGHVT and CDR2 is SQSDAQ in the germline V gene. The CDR3 has 14 residues. With V trimmed by 5 bases and J by 9 bases, 7 bases remained unmatched. The CDR3 DNA reads as TGTGCCAGCAGCCCAAGACAGGGGGCAGCTGAGCAGTTCTTC. Protein product: CASSPRQGAAEQFF. Looking up the rest from reference TRBV7-4 and TRBJ2-1 gives the full variable domain: GAGVSQSPRYKVAKRGRDVALRCDSISGHVTLYWYRQTLGQGSEVLTYSQSDAQRDKSGRPSGRFSAERPERSVSTLKIQRTEQGDSAVYLCASSPRQGAAEQFFGPGTRLTVL.

The CDR3 DNA reads as TGTGCCAGCACAGAAGCAGGGCGATCACCCCTCCACTTT. This gives the protein CASTEAGRSPLHF. This chain uses TRBV6-5 with TRBJ1-6; weak D call: TRBD1 (5 bases). This CDR3 has 13 amino acids. Trimming cost V 7 bases and J 10 bases, with 14 bases left between them. The V gene's germline CDR1 is MNHEY and CDR2 SVGAGI.